This T cell receptor beta chain is drawn from a study of graft-versus-host responses after intestinal transplantation. Across the study: Multivisceral, liver-intestinal, or isolated intestinal transplants were received by the recipients. Every recipient had anti-thymocyte globulin induction and 2 to 4 years of tacrolimus plus steroids.

General study points: Allografts of one patient group, those with graft-donor T cell macrochimerism, had high graft-versus-host to host-versus-graft clonal ratios. The marrow of recipients harbored GvH clones, and ileum or blood showed some of them first.

A word on this clone: Antigen specificity is unknown.

After removal of 5 bases from V and 0 bases from J, the junction contained 12 bases not matched to a gene. The V gene's germline CDR1 is LGHNT and CDR2 FRNRAP. The CDR3 is 19 residues long. Only in-frame clones appear in the TCRdb table, and some are missing; sequencing was by immunoSEQ multiplex PCR. This sample yields around 100,000 clones, of which more than 90% are seen a single time; 0.23% belongs to the top ten. The material was unstimulated CD4+ T cells sorted from spleen or lymph node cells, obtained before transplant. This chain uses TRBV12-5 with TRBJ2-3; TRBD2 aligns across 12 bases. The TCR sequence derives from a human donor who was the organ donor for an intestinal transplant. The CDR3 bases are TGTGCTAGTGGTAGCCCTAGCGGGAGGGCCCAGGGTAGCACAGATACGCAGTATTTT. Its translation: CASGSPSGRAQGSTDTQYF.